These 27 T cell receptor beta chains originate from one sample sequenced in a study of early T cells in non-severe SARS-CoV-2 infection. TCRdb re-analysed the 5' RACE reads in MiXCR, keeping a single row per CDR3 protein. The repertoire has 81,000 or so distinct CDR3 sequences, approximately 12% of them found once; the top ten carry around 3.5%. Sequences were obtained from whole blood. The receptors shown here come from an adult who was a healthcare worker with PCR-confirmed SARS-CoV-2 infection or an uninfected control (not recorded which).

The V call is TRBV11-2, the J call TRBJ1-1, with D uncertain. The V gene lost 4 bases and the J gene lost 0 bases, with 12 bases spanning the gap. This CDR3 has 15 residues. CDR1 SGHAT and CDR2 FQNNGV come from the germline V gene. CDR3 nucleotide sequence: TGTGCCAGCAGCTCAAAGGCAAGGGTGAACACTGAAGCTTTCTTT. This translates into CASSSKARVNTEAFF.

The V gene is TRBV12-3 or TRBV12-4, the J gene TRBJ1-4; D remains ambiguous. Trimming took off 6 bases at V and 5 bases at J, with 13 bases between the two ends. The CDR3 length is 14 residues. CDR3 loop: CASSKDGGNEKLFF. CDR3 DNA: TGTGCCAGCAGCAAGGACGGAGGGAATGAAAAACTGTTTTTT.

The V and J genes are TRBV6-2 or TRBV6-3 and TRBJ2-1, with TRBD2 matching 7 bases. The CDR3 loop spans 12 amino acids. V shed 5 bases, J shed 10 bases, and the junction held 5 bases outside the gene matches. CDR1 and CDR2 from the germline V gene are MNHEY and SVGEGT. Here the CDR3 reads CASSGTSVEQFF. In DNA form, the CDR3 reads TGTGCCAGCAGTGGAACTAGCGTCGAGCAGTTCTTC.

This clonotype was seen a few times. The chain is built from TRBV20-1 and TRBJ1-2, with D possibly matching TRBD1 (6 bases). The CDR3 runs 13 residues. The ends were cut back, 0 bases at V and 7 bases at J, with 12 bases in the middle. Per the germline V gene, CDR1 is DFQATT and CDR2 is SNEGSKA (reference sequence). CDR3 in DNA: TGCAGTGCTAGAGATTCCAACAGGGTTGGCTACACCTTC. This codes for CSARDSNRVGYTF.

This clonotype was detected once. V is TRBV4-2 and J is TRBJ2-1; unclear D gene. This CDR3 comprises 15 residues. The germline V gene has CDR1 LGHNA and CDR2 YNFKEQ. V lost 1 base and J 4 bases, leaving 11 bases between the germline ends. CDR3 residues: CASSQVRSTYNEQFF. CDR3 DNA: TGTGCCAGCAGCCAAGTTAGGTCGACGTACAATGAGCAGTTCTTC.

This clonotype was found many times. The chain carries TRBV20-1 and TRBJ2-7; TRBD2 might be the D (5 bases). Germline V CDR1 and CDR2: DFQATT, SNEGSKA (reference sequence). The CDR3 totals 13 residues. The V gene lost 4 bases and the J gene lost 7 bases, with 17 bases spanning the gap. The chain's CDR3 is CSATDSRGSEQYF. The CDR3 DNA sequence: TGCAGTGCTACCGACTCCCGCGGGTCGGAGCAGTACTTC.

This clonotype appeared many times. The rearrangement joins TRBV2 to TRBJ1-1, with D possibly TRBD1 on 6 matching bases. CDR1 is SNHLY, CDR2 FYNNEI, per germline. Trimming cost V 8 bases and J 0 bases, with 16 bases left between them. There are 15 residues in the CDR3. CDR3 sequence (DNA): TGTGCCAGCCACGGGACATGGGCCTTGAACACTGAAGCTTTCTTT. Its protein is CASHGTWALNTEAFF.

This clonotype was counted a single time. CDR3 residues: CASSGETRSRYEQYF. For the CDR3, the DNA is TGTGCCAGCAGCGGAGAAACCCGGTCCAGATACGAGCAGTACTTC. The gene calls are TRBV9 and TRBJ2-7; no clear D gene. V lost 3 bases to trimming and J lost 4 bases, with 17 bases between them. There are 15 residues in the CDR3. Germline CDR1 SGDLS, CDR2 YYNGEE.

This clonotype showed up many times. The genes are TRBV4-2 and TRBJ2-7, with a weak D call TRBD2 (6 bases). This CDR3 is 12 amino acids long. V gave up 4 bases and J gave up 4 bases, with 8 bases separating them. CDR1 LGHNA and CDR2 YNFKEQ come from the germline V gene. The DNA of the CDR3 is TGTGCCAGCAGCCGCCGGGAGTACGAGCAGTACTTC. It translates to CASSRREYEQYF.

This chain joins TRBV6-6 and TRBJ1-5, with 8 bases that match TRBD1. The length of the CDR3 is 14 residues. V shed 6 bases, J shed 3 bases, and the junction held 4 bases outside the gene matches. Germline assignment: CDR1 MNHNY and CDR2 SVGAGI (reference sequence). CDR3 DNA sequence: TGTGCCAGCAGCCCGGGACAGGTCAATCAGCCCCAGCATTTT. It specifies CASSPGQVNQPQHF.

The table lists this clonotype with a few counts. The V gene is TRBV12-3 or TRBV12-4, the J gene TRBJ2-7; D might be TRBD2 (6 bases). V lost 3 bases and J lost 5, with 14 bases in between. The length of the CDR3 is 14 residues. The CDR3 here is CASSFPGTSDEQYF. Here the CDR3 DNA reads TGTGCCAGCAGTTTTCCCGGGACTTCCGACGAGCAGTACTTC.

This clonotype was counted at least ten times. The CDR3 coding sequence is TGTGCCAGCAGCCAATTGGGCACGGGGACTGAAGCTTTCTTT. Amino acids: CASSQLGTGTEAFF. The chain is built from TRBV14 and TRBJ1-1; no firm D call. V was trimmed by 2 bases and J by 5 bases, leaving 12 bases between them. The CDR3 has 14 amino acids. CDR1 and CDR2 (germline): SGHDN, FVKESK.

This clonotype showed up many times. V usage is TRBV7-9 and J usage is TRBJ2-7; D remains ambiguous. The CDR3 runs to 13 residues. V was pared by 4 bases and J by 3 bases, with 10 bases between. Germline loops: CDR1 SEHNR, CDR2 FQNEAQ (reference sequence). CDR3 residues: CASSSTRVYEQYF. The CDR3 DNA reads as TGTGCCAGCAGCTCGACCCGGGTCTACGAGCAGTACTTC.

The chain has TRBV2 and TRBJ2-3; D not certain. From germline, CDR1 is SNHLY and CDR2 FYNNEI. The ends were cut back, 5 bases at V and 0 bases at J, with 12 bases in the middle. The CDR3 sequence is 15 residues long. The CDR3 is CASSSWAASTDTQYF. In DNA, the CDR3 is TGTGCCAGCAGTTCGTGGGCAGCAAGCACAGATACGCAGTATTTT.

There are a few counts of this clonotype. This CDR3 reads CSVERLAGGSNEQFF. The CDR3 DNA sequence: TGCAGCGTTGAACGCCTAGCGGGAGGTAGCAATGAGCAGTTCTTC. V usage is TRBV29-1 and J usage is TRBJ2-1; 11 nucleotides line up with TRBD2. Germline V lookup: CDR1 SQVTM, CDR2 ANQGSEA. The CDR3 sequence is 15 residues long. The trim removed 2 bases at V and 6 bases at J, leaving 6 bases unmatched.

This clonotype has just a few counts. Written as DNA, the CDR3 is TGTGCCAGCAGCCAGGGACTATCCCTCGAGCAGTACTTC. Translated: CASSQGLSLEQYF. This chain uses TRBV3-1 with TRBJ2-7; 7 bases agree with TRBD2. CDR1 and CDR2 (germline): LGHDT, YNNKEL (reference sequence). The V segment lost 3 bases and the J segment 6 bases; nucleotides outside the gene matches: 5. CDR3 length: 13 residues.

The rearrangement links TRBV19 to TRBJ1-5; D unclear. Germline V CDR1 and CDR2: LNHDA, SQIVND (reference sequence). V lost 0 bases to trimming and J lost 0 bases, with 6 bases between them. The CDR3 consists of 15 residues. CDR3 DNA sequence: TGTGCCAGTAGTATAGATATAAGTAGCAATCAGCCCCAGCATTTT. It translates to CASSIDISSNQPQHF.

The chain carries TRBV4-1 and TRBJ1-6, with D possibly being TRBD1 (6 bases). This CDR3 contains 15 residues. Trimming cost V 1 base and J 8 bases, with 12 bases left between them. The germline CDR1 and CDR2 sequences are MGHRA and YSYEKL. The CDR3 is CASSQVPRGYSPLHF. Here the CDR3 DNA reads TGCGCCAGCAGCCAAGTTCCCAGGGGTTATTCACCCCTCCACTTT.

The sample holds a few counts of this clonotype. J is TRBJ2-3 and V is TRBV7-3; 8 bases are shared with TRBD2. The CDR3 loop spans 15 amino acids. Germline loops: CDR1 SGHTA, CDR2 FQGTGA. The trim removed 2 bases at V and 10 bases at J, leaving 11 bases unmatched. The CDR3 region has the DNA TGTGCCAGCAGCTTACGCAGCGGGAGTTCAACCGCGCAGTATTTT. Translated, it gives CASSLRSGSSTAQYF. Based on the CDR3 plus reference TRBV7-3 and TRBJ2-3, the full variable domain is GAGVSQTPSNKVTEKGKYVELRCDPISGHTALYWYRQSLGQGPEFLIYFQGTGAADDSGLPNDRFFAVRPEGSVSTLKIQRTERGDSAVYLCASSLRSGSSTAQYFGPGTRLTVL.

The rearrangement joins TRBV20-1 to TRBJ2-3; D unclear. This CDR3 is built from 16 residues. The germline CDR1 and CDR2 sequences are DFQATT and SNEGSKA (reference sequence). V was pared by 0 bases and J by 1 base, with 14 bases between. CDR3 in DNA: TGCAGTGCTAGAGATCGACTTCCCAAGGGCACAGATACGCAGTATTTT. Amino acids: CSARDRLPKGTDTQYF.

The CDR3 loop is CASSGQGAGNTIYF. The CDR3 bases are TGTGCCAGCAGTGGACAGGGGGCTGGAAACACCATATATTTT. The V gene is TRBV6-1, the J gene TRBJ1-3; 9 bases are a match to TRBD1. The V and J ends lost 4 bases and 2 bases, in that order; junction bases with no gene match: 0. CDR1 and CDR2 (germline): MNHNS, SASEGT. The CDR3 spans 14 residues.

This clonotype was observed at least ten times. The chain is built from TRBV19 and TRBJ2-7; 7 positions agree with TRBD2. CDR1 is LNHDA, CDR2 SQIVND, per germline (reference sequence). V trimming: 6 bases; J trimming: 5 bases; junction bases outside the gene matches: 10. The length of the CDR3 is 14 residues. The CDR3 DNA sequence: TGTGCCAGTAGAAACCCGGGACTACAACACGAGCAGTACTTC. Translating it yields CASRNPGLQHEQYF.

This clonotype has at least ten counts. This chain's CDR3 is CASSLEAALGQETQYF. The CDR3 DNA follows: TGTGCCAGCAGCTTAGAGGCAGCGTTGGGGCAAGAGACCCAGTACTTC. The chain is built from TRBV7-2 and TRBJ2-5; D not resolved. The V end lost 1 base, the J end lost 2 bases, and 14 bases lay between the germline ends. From germline, CDR1 is SGHTA and CDR2 FQGNSA. This CDR3 spans 16 amino acids. The full variable domain, with the rest looked up from reference TRBV7-2 and TRBJ2-5, is GAGVSQSPSNKVTEKGKDVELRCDPISGHTALYWYRQSLGQGLEFLIYFQGNSAPDKSGLPSDRFSAERTGGSVSTLTIQRTQQEDSAVYLCASSLEAALGQETQYFGPGTRLLVL.

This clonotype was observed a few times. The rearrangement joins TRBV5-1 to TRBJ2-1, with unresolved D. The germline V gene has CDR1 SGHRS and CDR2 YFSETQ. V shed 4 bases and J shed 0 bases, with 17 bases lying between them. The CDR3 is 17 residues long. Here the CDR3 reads CASSPASYSSSYNEQFF. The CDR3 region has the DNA TGCGCCAGCAGCCCGGCTTCGTACTCGAGCTCCTACAATGAGCAGTTCTTC.

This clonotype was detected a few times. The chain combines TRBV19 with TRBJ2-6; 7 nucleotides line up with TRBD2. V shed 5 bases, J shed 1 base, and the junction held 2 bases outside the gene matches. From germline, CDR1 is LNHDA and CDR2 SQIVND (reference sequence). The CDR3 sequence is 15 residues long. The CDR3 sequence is CASSLGLSGANVLTF. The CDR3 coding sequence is TGTGCCAGTAGTTTGGGACTATCTGGGGCCAACGTCCTGACTTTC.

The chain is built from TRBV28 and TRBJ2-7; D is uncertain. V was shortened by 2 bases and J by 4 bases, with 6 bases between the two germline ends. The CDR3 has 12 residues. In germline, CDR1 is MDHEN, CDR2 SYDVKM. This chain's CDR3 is CASSLVGYEQYF. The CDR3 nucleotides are TGTGCCAGCAGTTTAGTGGGTTACGAGCAGTACTTC.

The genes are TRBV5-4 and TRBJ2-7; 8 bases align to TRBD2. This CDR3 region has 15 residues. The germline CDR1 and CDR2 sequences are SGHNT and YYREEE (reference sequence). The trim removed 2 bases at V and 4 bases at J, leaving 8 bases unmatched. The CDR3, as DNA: TGTGCCAGCAGCTTTATCGGGAGGGCCGGTTACGAGCAGTACTTC. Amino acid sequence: CASSFIGRAGYEQYF.